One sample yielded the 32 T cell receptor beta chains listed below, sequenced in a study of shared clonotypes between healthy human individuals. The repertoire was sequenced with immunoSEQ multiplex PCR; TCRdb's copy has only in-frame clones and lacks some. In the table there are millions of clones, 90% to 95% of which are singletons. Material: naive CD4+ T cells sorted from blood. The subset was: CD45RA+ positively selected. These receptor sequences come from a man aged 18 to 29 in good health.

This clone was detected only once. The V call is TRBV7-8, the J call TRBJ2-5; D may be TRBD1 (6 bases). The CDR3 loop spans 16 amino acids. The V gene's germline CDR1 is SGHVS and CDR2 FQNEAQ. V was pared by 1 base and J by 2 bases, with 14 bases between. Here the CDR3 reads CASSLEGDTWQETQYF. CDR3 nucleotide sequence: TGTGCCAGCAGCTTAGAGGGGGACACGTGGCAAGAGACCCAGTACTTC.

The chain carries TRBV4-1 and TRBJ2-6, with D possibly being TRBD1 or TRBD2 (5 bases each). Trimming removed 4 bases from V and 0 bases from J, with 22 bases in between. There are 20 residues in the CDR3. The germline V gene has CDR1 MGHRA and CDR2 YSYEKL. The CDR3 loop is CASSRNTGRIISSGANVLTF. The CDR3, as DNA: TGCGCCAGCAGCCGGAACACGGGACGGATTATAAGCTCTGGGGCCAACGTCCTGACTTTC.

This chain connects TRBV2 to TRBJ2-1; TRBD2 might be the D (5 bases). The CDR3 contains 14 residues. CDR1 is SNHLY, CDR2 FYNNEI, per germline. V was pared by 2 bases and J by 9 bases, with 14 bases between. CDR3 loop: CASSETGERGEQFF. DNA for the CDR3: TGTGCCAGCAGTGAAACCGGGGAACGCGGTGAGCAGTTCTTC. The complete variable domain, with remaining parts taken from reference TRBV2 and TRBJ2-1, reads EPEVTQTPSHQVTQMGQEVILRCVPISNHLYFYWYRQILGQKVEFLVSFYNNEISEKSEIFDDQFSVERPDGSNFTLKIRSTKLEDSAMYFCASSETGERGEQFFGPGTRLTVL.

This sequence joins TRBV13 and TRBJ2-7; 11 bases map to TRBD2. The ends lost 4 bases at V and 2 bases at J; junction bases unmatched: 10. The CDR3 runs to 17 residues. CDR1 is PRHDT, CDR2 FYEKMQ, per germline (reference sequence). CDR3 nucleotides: TGTGCCAGCAGCTCCGAGGGGGTAGCGGGAGGGCCCTACGAGCAGTACTTC. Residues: CASSSEGVAGGPYEQYF.

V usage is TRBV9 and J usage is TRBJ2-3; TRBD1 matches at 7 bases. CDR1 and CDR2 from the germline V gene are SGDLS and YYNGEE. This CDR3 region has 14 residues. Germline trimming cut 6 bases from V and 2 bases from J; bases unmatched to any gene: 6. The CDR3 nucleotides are TGTGCCAGCACCCCGGGACAGTACACAGATACGCAGTATTTT. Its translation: CASTPGQYTDTQYF.

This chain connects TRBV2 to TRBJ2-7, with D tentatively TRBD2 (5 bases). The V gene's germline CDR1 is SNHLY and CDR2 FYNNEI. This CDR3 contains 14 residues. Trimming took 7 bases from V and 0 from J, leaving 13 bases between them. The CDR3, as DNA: TGTGCCAGCACCATGGACGGAGGCTCCTACGAGCAGTACTTC. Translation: CASTMDGGSYEQYF.

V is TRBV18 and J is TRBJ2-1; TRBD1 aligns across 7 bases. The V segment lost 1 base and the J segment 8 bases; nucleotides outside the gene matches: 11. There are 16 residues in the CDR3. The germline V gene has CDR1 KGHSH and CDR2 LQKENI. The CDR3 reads CASSPRADRSAYEQFF. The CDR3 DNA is TGTGCCAGCTCACCACGGGCGGACAGGTCCGCGTATGAGCAGTTCTTC.

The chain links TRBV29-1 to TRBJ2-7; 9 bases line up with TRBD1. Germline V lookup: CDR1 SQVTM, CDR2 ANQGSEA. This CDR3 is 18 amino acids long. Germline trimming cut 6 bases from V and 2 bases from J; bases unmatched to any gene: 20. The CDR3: CSVDEPGQGHAPAYEQYF. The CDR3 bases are TGCAGCGTCGACGAACCGGGACAGGGACATGCCCCAGCCTACGAGCAGTACTTC.

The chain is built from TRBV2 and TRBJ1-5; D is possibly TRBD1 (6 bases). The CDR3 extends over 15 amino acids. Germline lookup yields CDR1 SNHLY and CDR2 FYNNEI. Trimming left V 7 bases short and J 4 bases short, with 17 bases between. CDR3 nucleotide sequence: TGTGCCAGCAAGAAGGATGGACAGCAAAATCAGCCCCAGCATTTT. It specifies CASKKDGQQNQPQHF.

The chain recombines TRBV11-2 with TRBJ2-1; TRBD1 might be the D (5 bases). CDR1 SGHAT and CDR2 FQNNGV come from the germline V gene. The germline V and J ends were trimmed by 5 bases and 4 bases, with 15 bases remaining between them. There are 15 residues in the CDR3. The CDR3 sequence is CASSERLDSYNEQFF. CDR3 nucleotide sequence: TGTGCCAGCAGCGAACGTCTCGACAGTTACAATGAGCAGTTCTTC. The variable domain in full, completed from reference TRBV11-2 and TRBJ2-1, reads EAGVAQSPRYKIIEKRQSVAFWCNPISGHATLYWYQQILGQGPKLLIQFQNNGVVDDSQLPKDRFSAERLKGVDSTLKIQPAKLEDSAVYLCASSERLDSYNEQFFGPGTRLTVL.

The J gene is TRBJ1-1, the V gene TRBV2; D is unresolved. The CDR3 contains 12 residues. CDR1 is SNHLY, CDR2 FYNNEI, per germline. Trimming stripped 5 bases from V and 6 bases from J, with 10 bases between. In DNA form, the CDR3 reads TGTGCCAGCAGTTCAGACAAGTCTGAAGCTTTCTTT. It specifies CASSSDKSEAFF.

The CDR3 DNA is TGTGCCAGCAGCCTCCCGGGACCCCAAGAGACCCAGTACTTC. Translating it yields CASSLPGPQETQYF. The chain recombines TRBV28 with TRBJ2-5; D is tentatively TRBD1 or TRBD2 (5 bases each). Germline assignment: CDR1 MDHEN and CDR2 SYDVKM. The V end was cut by 6 bases, the J end by 1 base, with 12 bases between. The CDR3 contains 14 residues.

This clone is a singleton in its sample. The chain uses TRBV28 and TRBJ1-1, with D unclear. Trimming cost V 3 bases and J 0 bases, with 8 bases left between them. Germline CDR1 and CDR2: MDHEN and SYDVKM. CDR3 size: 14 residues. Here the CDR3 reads CASSFGDMNTEAFF. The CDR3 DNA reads TGTGCCAGCAGTTTTGGGGATATGAACACTGAAGCTTTCTTT.

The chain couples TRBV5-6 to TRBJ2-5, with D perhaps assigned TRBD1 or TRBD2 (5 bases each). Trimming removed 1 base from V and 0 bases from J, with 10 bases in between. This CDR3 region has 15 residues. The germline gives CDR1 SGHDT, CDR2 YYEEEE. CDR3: CASSLTGTDQETQYF. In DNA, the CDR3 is TGTGCCAGCAGCTTGACCGGGACGGACCAAGAGACCCAGTACTTC.

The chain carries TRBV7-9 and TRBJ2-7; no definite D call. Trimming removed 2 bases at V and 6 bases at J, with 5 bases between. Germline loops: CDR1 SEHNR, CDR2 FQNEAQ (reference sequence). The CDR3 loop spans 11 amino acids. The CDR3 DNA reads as TGTGCCAGCAGCTTACAGACCGAGCAGTACTTC. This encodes CASSLQTEQYF.

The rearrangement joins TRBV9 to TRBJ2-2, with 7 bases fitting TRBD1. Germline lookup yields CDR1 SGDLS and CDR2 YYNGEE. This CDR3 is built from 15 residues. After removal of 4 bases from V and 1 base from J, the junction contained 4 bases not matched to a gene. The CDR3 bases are TGTGCCAGCAGCCCCCGGACAGGGAACACCGGGGAGCTGTTTTTT. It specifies CASSPRTGNTGELFF.

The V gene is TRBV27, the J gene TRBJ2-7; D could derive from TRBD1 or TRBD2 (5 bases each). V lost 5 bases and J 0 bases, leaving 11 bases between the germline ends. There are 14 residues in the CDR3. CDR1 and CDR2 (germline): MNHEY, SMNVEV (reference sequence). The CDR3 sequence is CASSPRGLSYEQYF. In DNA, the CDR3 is TGTGCCAGCAGTCCTCGGGGCCTCTCCTACGAGCAGTACTTC.

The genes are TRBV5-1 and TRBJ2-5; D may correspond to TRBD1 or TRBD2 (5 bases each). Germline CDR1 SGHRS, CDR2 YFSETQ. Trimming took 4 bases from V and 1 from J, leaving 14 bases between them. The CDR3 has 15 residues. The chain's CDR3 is CASSPLGHPQETQYF. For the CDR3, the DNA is TGCGCCAGCAGCCCACTAGGACACCCCCAAGAGACCCAGTACTTC.

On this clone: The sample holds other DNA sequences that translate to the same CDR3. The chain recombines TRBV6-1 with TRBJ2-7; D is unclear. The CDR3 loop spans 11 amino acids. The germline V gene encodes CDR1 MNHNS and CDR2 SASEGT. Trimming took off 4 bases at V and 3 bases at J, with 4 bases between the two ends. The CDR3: CASSGGYEQYF. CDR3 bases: TGTGCCAGCAGTGGAGGCTACGAGCAGTACTTC.

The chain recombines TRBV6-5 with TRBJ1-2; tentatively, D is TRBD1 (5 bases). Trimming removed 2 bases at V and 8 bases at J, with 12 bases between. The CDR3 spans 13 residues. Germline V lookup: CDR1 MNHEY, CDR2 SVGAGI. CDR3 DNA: TGTGCCAGCAGTTACGCTCAGGGAGGCGGCTACACCTTC. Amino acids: CASSYAQGGGYTF.

CDR3 region: CASSRRGENTEAFF. CDR3 nucleotide sequence: TGCGCCAGCAGCCGCAGAGGGGAGAACACTGAAGCTTTCTTT. The rearrangement uses TRBV4-1 and TRBJ1-1, with D maybe TRBD1 (5 bases). The CDR3 has 14 amino acids. In germline, CDR1 is MGHRA, CDR2 YSYEKL. Trimming removed 4 bases at V and 1 base at J, with 10 bases between.

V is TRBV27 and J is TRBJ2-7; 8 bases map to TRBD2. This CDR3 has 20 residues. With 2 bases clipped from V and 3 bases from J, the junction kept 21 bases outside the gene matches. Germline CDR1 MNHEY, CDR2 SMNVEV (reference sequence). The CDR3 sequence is CASSLKLEGSSSGGGYEQYF. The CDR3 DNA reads TGTGCCAGCAGTTTAAAGCTCGAGGGGTCGTCCAGCGGGGGTGGCTACGAGCAGTACTTC.

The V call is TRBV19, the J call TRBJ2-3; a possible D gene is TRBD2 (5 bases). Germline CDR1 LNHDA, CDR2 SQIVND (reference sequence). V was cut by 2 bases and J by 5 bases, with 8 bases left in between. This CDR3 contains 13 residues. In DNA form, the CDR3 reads TGTGCCAGTAGTATACCCGGGATAGATACGCAGTATTTT. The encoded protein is CASSIPGIDTQYF. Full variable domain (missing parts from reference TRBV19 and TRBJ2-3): DGGITQSPKYLFRKEGQNVTLSCEQNLNHDAMYWYRQDPGQGLRLIYYSQIVNDFQKGDIAEGYSVSREKKESFPLTVTSAQKNPTAFYLCASSIPGIDTQYFGPGTRLTVL.

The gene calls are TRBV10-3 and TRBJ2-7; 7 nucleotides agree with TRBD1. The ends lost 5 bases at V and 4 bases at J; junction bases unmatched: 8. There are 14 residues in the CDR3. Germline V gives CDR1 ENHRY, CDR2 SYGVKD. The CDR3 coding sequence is TGTGCCATCAGTTACAGGGGTGTCCTTTACGAGCAGTACTTC. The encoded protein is CAISYRGVLYEQYF.

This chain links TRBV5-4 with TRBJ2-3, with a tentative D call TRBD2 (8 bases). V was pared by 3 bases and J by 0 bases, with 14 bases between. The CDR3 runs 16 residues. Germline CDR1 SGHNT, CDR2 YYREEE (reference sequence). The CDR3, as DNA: TGTGCCAGCAGCTCGGGGGGGACAGCTAGCACAGATACGCAGTATTTT. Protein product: CASSSGGTASTDTQYF.

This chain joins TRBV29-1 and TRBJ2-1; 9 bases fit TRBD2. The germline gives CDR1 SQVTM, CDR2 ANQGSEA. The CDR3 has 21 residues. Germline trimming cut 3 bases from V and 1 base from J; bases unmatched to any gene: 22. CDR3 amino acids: CSVEVGLAGSLGRISYNEQFF. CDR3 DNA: TGCAGCGTTGAGGTGGGGCTAGCGGGAAGTTTGGGACGTATTTCCTACAATGAGCAGTTCTTC.

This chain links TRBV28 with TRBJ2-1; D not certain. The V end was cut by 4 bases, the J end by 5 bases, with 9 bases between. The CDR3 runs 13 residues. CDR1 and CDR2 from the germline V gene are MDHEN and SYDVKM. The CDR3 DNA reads TGTGCCAGCAGTTCCCCCGAAAACAATGAGCAGTTCTTC. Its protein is CASSSPENNEQFF.

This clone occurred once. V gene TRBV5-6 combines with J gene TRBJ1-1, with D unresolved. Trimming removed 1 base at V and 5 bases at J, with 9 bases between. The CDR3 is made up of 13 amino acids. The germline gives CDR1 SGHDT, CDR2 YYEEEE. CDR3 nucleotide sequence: TGTGCCAGCAGCTTGAGGGAGAGGACTGAAGCTTTCTTT. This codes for CASSLRERTEAFF.

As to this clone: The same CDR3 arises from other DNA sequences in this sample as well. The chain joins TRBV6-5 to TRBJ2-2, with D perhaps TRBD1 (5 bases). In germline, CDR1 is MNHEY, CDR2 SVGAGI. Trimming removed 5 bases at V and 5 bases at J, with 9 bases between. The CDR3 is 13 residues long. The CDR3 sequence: CASSPRGTGELFF. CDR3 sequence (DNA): TGTGCCAGCAGTCCTAGGGGAACCGGGGAGCTGTTTTTT.

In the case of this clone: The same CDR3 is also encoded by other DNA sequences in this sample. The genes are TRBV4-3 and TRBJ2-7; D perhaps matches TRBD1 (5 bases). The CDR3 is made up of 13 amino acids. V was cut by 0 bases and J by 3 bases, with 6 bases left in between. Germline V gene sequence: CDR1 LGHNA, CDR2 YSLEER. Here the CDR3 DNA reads TGCGCCAGCAGCCAAGAGCAGGGCTACGAGCAGTACTTC. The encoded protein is CASSQEQGYEQYF.

CDR3 sequence: CASSYSTAEYTEAFF. As DNA, the CDR3 is TGTGCCAGCAGTTACTCGACAGCCGAGTACACTGAAGCTTTCTTT. The V call is TRBV6-5, the J call TRBJ1-1; possibly TRBD1 for D (5 bases). Deletions cut 0 bases from V and 3 bases from J, with 11 bases between. CDR3 length: 15 amino acids. Germline CDR1 is MNHEY and CDR2 is SVGAGI.

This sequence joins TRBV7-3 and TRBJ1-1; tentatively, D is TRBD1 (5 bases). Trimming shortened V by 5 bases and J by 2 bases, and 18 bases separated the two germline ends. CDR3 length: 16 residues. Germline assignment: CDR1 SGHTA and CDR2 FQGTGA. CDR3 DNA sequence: TGTGCCAGCAGCGGGTCCCGGGACTTCCGAAACACTGAAGCTTTCTTT. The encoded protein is CASSGSRDFRNTEAFF.